Presented here are 20 T cell receptor beta chains from one specimen sequenced in a study of regulatory T cells in long-lasting Graves disease (dated by TCRdb to the early 2020s). The time point label, as the study defines it: newly diagnosed GD, antithyroid drugs for less than 3 months. RNA was extracted from PBMCs in TRIzol for both TCR sequencing and RNA sequencing. The library was generated by multiplex PCR. The run used an Illumina HiSeq 4000. TCR beta libraries were built with iRepertoire HTBI primers and Arm-PCR amplification of CDR3 regions. In-frame beta chains were kept once TCRdb had trimmed the public reads at Q25 with fastp and called clones with MiXCR. Every entry covers one CDR3 protein and lists the most common genes and DNA from its rows. In this sample the table shows roughly 500,000 distinct CDR3 sequences, around 13% of which occur a single time. The ten largest account for approximately 9.6% of the sample.

This sample was also put to use in a study of T cells in Graves' hyperthyroidism and ophthalmopathy.

Sequenced material: peripheral blood mononuclear cells (PBMCs), taken at new diagnosis, from a patient treated with antithyroid drugs. The source is a woman in her twenties or thirties with Graves disease. Donor details come from another sample of the same person, matched by shared clones.

This clonotype was detected many times. The V and J genes are TRBV28 and TRBJ1-2, with 9 bases lining up with TRBD1. Unmatched junction bases numbered 10, after V lost 9 bases and J lost 5 bases. The CDR3 spans 14 residues. Germline CDR1 reads MDHEN; CDR2 reads SYDVKM. The CDR3 sequence is CASLRDRVNYGYTF. In DNA, the CDR3 is TGTGCCAGTCTCCGGGACAGGGTGAATTATGGCTACACCTTC.

This clonotype has at least ten counts. The chain has TRBV9 and TRBJ2-5, with 9 nucleotides matching TRBD2. Germline trimming cut 6 bases from V and 1 base from J; bases unmatched to any gene: 7. CDR1 SGDLS and CDR2 YYNGEE come from the germline V gene. The CDR3 is 15 amino acids. The CDR3 region is CASNRSGRRQETQYF. The CDR3 nucleotides are TGTGCCAGCAACCGTAGCGGGAGACGCCAAGAGACCCAGTACTTC.

This clonotype has a count of ten or more. The V call is TRBV19, the J call TRBJ2-2; D possibly matches TRBD1 or TRBD2 (6 bases each). CDR1 is LNHDA, CDR2 SQIVND, per germline (reference sequence). Trimming cost V 10 bases and J 4 bases, with 16 bases left between them. This CDR3 spans 14 amino acids. This CDR3 is CATRRDISTGELFF. CDR3 DNA sequence: TGTGCCACCCGGCGGGACATAAGCACCGGGGAGCTGTTTTTT.

This clonotype was recorded a few times. V and J are TRBV4-1 and TRBJ1-1, with TRBD1 matching over 8 bases. CDR1 is MGHRA, CDR2 YSYEKL, per germline. This CDR3 region has 15 residues. V lost 0 bases, J lost 3 bases, and 3 bases stayed unmatched. The CDR3 DNA reads as TGCGCCAGCAGCCAAGAAGGGACAGGATACACTGAAGCTTTCTTT. As protein: CASSQEGTGYTEAFF.

At least ten counts were recorded for this clonotype. This chain uses TRBV2 with TRBJ2-7; possible D gene TRBD1, 5 bases. V lost 10 bases to trimming and J lost 4 bases, with 17 bases between them. CDR1 and CDR2 from the germline V gene are SNHLY and FYNNEI. The CDR3 runs 13 residues. The CDR3 DNA is TGTGCCACAAGGACGCAAGGGGAATACGAGCAGTACTTC. It encodes CATRTQGEYEQYF.

This clonotype has ten or more counts. This CDR3 reads CASSYSQTGLRTEAFF. CDR3 in DNA: TGTGCCAGCAGTTACTCTCAAACAGGGCTACGGACTGAAGCTTTCTTT. This rearrangement joins TRBV6-2 or TRBV6-3 to TRBJ1-1; D may be TRBD1 (6 bases). The V gene's germline CDR1 is MNHEY and CDR2 SVGEGT. Deletions cut 0 bases from V and 5 bases from J, with 16 bases between. The CDR3 extends over 16 amino acids.

The V gene is TRBV25-1, the J gene TRBJ2-4, with a tentative D call TRBD2 (6 bases). CDR3 length: 17 amino acids. The V gene lost 0 bases and the J gene lost 6 bases, with 18 bases spanning the gap. Germline assignment: CDR1 MGHDK and CDR2 SYGVNS. The CDR3 sequence is CASSEYGIRDGGNIQYF. In nucleotides, the CDR3 is TGTGCCAGCAGTGAATATGGTATCAGGGACGGGGGAAACATTCAGTACTTC.

This clonotype was found many times. The rearrangement links TRBV30 to TRBJ2-7; perhaps TRBD1 as D (6 bases). Per the germline V gene, CDR1 is GTSNPN and CDR2 is SVGIG (reference sequence). The CDR3 runs 11 residues. V lost 7 bases and J lost 4, with 11 bases in between. The CDR3 DNA is TGTGCCTTAGAGGACAGTTACGAGCAGTACTTC. It specifies CALEDSYEQYF.

In this sample, this clonotype turned up many times. The chain links TRBV12-5 to TRBJ2-1, with D tentatively TRBD1 or TRBD2 (6 bases each). This CDR3 has 18 residues. Germline V gene lookup returns CDR1 LGHNT and CDR2 FRNRAP. Between the trimmed V and J ends, which lost 2 bases and 4 bases, there was a span of 21 bases. For the CDR3, the DNA is TGTGCTAGTGGTTTGCCCATGTCAGGAGTAGGGGGGTACAATGAGCAGTTCTTC. Protein product: CASGLPMSGVGGYNEQFF.

This chain connects TRBV3-1 to TRBJ2-1; D not resolved. The germline V gene encodes CDR1 LGHDT and CDR2 YNNKEL (reference sequence). V lost 2 bases, J lost 0 bases, and 5 bases lay in between. This CDR3 comprises 14 residues. The CDR3 sequence: CASSQLNSYNEQFF. DNA of the CDR3: TGTGCCAGCAGCCAACTTAACTCCTACAATGAGCAGTTCTTC.

This clonotype came up many times. The rearrangement links TRBV18 to TRBJ1-1; TRBD1 is a possible D gene (5 bases). V gave up 6 bases and J gave up 0 bases, with 11 bases separating them. Germline V CDR1 and CDR2: KGHSH, LQKENI. The length of the CDR3 is 14 residues. The DNA of the CDR3 is TGTGCCAGCTCCGGGACGGGTATGAACACTGAAGCTTTCTTT. Amino acids: CASSGTGMNTEAFF.

This clonotype was observed at least ten times. V is TRBV6-1 and J is TRBJ1-1; 9 nucleotides line up with TRBD1. Per the germline V gene, CDR1 is MNHNS and CDR2 is SASEGT. J lost 0 bases, V lost 6 bases, and 5 bases had no gene match. The CDR3 is 15 residues long. The CDR3 nucleotides are TGTGCCAGCAGCCGGGACAGGGACATGAACACTGAAGCTTTCTTT. Its translation: CASSRDRDMNTEAFF.

This clonotype was detected many times. The V gene is TRBV12-3 or TRBV12-4, the J gene TRBJ1-4; D gene ambiguous. Trimming removed 1 base at V and 4 bases at J, with 7 bases between. This CDR3 has 14 amino acids. CDR3 protein: CASSLVGRNEKLFF. As DNA, the CDR3 is TGTGCCAGCAGTTTAGTCGGACGTAATGAAAAACTGTTTTTT.

This clonotype was seen a few times. The chain is built from TRBV6-2 or TRBV6-3 and TRBJ2-2, with D uncertain. This CDR3 has 17 amino acids. Trimming shortened V by 2 bases and J by 0 bases, and 13 bases separated the two germline ends. Germline loops: CDR1 MNHEY, CDR2 SVGEGT. The CDR3 is CASSYRVGQSNTGELFF. CDR3 in DNA: TGTGCCAGCAGTTACCGGGTTGGGCAATCGAACACCGGGGAGCTGTTTTTT.

This clonotype was recorded a few times. The rearrangement links TRBV6-2 or TRBV6-3 to TRBJ2-2; no clear D. There are 15 residues in the CDR3. Trimming cost V 7 bases and J 4 bases, with 16 bases left between them. The germline V gene has CDR1 MNHEY and CDR2 SVGEGT. The CDR3 DNA is TGTGCCAGCACCTACCTGAACGGTTTCACCGGGGAGCTGTTTTTT. Translation gives CASTYLNGFTGELFF.

The sample holds many counts of this clonotype. The genes are TRBV2 and TRBJ2-7; D gene unclear. Germline-derived CDR1 and CDR2 are SNHLY and FYNNEI. The CDR3 sequence is 12 residues long. The V gene lost 11 bases and the J gene lost 0 bases, with 11 bases spanning the gap. CDR3 protein: CAGTRSSYEQYF. The CDR3 nucleotides are TGTGCCGGAACCAGGAGCTCCTACGAGCAGTACTTC.

This clonotype was detected many times. The chain combines TRBV11-3 with TRBJ2-1; 9 positions agree with TRBD2. Germline lookup yields CDR1 SGHNT and CDR2 YENEEA. The CDR3 has 15 amino acids. The ends lost 1 base at V and 10 bases at J; junction bases unmatched: 8. The chain's CDR3 is CASSLGASGIGEQFF. The DNA of the CDR3 is TGTGCCAGCAGCTTAGGGGCTAGCGGGATAGGAGAGCAGTTCTTC.

This clonotype came up many times. This chain joins TRBV4-3 and TRBJ2-1; TRBD2 might be the D (5 bases). CDR3 length equals 14 residues. Germline V gives CDR1 LGHNA, CDR2 YSLEER. V was pared by 0 bases and J by 4 bases, with 7 bases between. CDR3 coding DNA: TGCGCCAGCAGCCAAGACGACTATTACAATGAGCAGTTCTTC. Translated, it gives CASSQDDYYNEQFF.

This clonotype was observed at least ten times. This chain links TRBV11-2 with TRBJ2-3; 7 positions match TRBD1. Trimming at V came to 7 bases and at J to 2 bases, leaving 9 bases not matched to a gene. The germline CDR1 and CDR2 sequences are SGHAT and FQNNGV. There are 15 residues in the CDR3. The CDR3 coding sequence is TGTGCCAGCACCAAGACAGGGCCCTTCACAGATACGCAGTATTTT. It translates to CASTKTGPFTDTQYF.

This clonotype was picked up many times. The rearrangement links TRBV18 to TRBJ1-4; no firm D call. Germline V gene sequence: CDR1 KGHSH, CDR2 LQKENI. This CDR3 has 14 amino acids. Trimming took off 3 bases at V and 6 bases at J, with 11 bases between the two ends. Here the CDR3 DNA reads TGTGCCAGCTCACCGGGCCTCCGGGATGAAAAACTGTTTTTT. Translating it yields CASSPGLRDEKLFF.